A selection of T cell receptor beta chains follows, all from one sample in a study of cytomegalovirus exposure and HLA in healthy donors. The protocol was immunoSEQ multiplex PCR, while the TCRdb copy is restricted to in-frame clones and leaves out a portion. This table has roughly 76,000 clones, approximately 93% appearing once. The sequencing sample was made of PBMCs. Receptor source: a man in his late teens or twenties in good health and CMV-seropositive. Each CDR3 is given with its conserved first and last residue. Each record gives: V gene, clone size, J gene, D gene, CDR3 protein, CDR3 DNA. A D gene is named only where the DNA matches it firmly. Clone sizes are given selectively: once, few, many, or a class where the clone is expanded.

>TRBV6-5|NA|TRBJ2-1|NA
CASSCWRDRAGEQFF
TGTGCCAGCAGTTGTTGGCGGGATAGGGCCGGTGAGCAGTTCTTC
>TRBV6-5|NA|TRBJ1-5|NA
CASNPSGGNNQPQHF
TGTGCCAGCAACCCGTCGGGGGGCAACAATCAGCCCCAGCATTTT
>TRBV30|NA|TRBJ2-7|TRBD2
CAWSGTSGNEQYF
TGTGCCTGGAGTGGGACTAGCGGGAACGAGCAGTACTTC
>TRBV9|NA|TRBJ1-6|NA
CASSGSNSPLHF
TGTGCCAGCAGCGGTAGTAATTCACCCCTCCACTTT
>TRBV30|once|TRBJ2-1|TRBD2
CAWSEDPGLAGRFDNEQFF
TGTGCCTGGAGCGAAGACCCGGGACTAGCGGGAAGGTTCGACAATGAGCAGTTCTTC
>TRBV15|NA|TRBJ2-7|TRBD1
CATSRDRGGQGPLYEQYF
TGTGCCACCAGCAGAGATAGGGGGGGACAGGGTCCCTTATACGAGCAGTACTTC
>TRBV19|NA|TRBJ2-1|TRBD2
CASGDLREGYNEQFF
TGTGCCAGTGGGGATCTACGGGAGGGCTACAATGAGCAGTTCTTC
>TRBV4-2|once|TRBJ2-7|NA
CASSQELGGGYEQYF
TGTGCCAGCAGCCAAGAGTTAGGTGGCGGCTACGAGCAGTACTTC
>TRBV9|NA|TRBJ2-7|TRBD1
CASSPRGQGQDYEQYF
TGTGCCAGCAGCCCCAGAGGACAGGGGCAGGACTACGAGCAGTACTTC
>TRBV29-1|NA|TRBJ1-4|NA
CSVVRDGTNEKLFF
TGCAGCGTTGTCAGGGATGGAACTAATGAAAAACTGTTTTTT
>TRBV9|NA|TRBJ2-5|TRBD2
CASSVMAGDRETQYF
TGTGCCAGCAGCGTAATGGCGGGAGATCGGGAGACCCAGTACTTC
>TRBV28|NA|TRBJ1-3|NA
CASSLSGGGNTIYF
TGTGCCAGCAGTTTAAGTGGAGGAGGAAACACCATATATTTT
>TRBV6-5|NA|TRBJ1-1|NA
CASSYRRETEAFF
TGTGCCAGCAGTTACCGGCGGGAAACTGAAGCTTTCTTT
>TRBV6-1|NA|TRBJ2-1|TRBD2
CASRDELAGANEQFF
TGTGCCAGCAGGGATGAGCTAGCGGGAGCTAATGAGCAGTTCTTC
>TRBV6-1|once|TRBJ2-1|TRBD2
CASSEAPSGLSYNEQFF
TGTGCCAGCAGTGAAGCCCCTAGCGGGTTGTCCTACAATGAGCAGTTCTTC
>TRBV2|NA|TRBJ2-7|TRBD2
CASRPPRISGSSYEQYF
TGTGCCAGCCGTCCCCCCCGGATTAGCGGGAGTTCGTACGAGCAGTACTTC
>TRBV5-1|NA|TRBJ2-1|TRBD2
CASSLLSPDLPSGRYGEQFF
TGCGCCAGCAGCTTGTTATCTCCGGACTTGCCTAGCGGGAGGTATGGTGAGCAGTTCTTC
>TRBV7-8|once|TRBJ2-7|NA
CASSLAGPRGTGGEQYF
TGTGCCAGCAGCTTAGCGGGACCCCGCGGGACCGGTGGCGAGCAGTACTTC
>TRBV7-8|NA|TRBJ2-5|NA
CASSLSVGAETQYF
TGTGCCAGCAGCTTATCGGTGGGAGCGGAGACCCAGTACTTC
>TRBV9|NA|TRBJ2-1|TRBD2
CASSPRTAGTSSQGEQFF
TGTGCCAGCAGCCCACGTACCGCCGGGACTAGCAGTCAGGGTGAGCAGTTCTTC
>TRBV29-1|NA|TRBJ1-4|NA
CSVHYLATNEKLFF
TGCAGCGTTCATTACTTAGCAACTAATGAAAAACTGTTTTTT
>TRBV28|NA|TRBJ1-5|NA
CASSPPRGQPQHF
TGTGCCAGCAGCCCCCCCCGGGGTCAGCCCCAGCATTTT
>TRBV2|NA|TRBJ2-1|NA
CASRTIANNEQFF
TGTGCCAGCAGAACTATAGCGAACAATGAGCAGTTCTTC
>TRBV30|NA|TRBJ2-3|NA
CAWSVDRGSPDTQYF
TGTGCCTGGAGTGTAGACCGCGGGTCCCCAGATACGCAGTATTTT
>TRBV6-1|NA|TRBJ2-5|TRBD2
CASSEVAGDQETQYF
TGTGCCAGCAGTGAAGTAGCGGGAGACCAAGAGACCCAGTACTTC
>TRBV9|NA|TRBJ2-1|TRBD1
CASSATGGTYNEQFF
TGTGCCAGCAGCGCAACAGGGGGCACCTACAATGAGCAGTTCTTC
>TRBV15|few|TRBJ2-6|NA
CATSRDNSGANVLTF
TGTGCCACCAGCAGAGACAACTCTGGGGCCAACGTCCTGACTTTC
>TRBV6-1|NA|TRBJ2-7|NA
CASSAAYEQYF
TGTGCCAGCAGTGCCGCCTACGAGCAGTACTTC
>TRBV6-5|NA|TRBJ2-7|NA
CASSYGGNEQYF
TGTGCCAGCAGTTACGGGGGGAACGAGCAGTACTTC
>TRBV6-6|NA|TRBJ2-5|TRBD1
CASRPSDRDVETQYF
TGTGCCAGCAGGCCGTCGGACAGGGACGTAGAGACCCAGTACTTC
>TRBV4-2|NA|TRBJ2-1|TRBD2
CASSQDFLAGGSYNEQFF
TGTGCCAGCAGCCAAGACTTCCTAGCGGGAGGTTCCTACAATGAGCAGTTCTTC
>TRBV5-1|NA|TRBJ2-1|NA
CASSFGMNEQFF
TGCGCCAGCAGTTTCGGGATGAATGAGCAGTTCTTC
>TRBV30|once|TRBJ2-1|NA
CAWSWRVQRYSYNEQFF
TGTGCCTGGAGCTGGCGGGTTCAGCGATACTCCTACAATGAGCAGTTCTTC
>TRBV7-8|NA|TRBJ2-3|NA
CASSYTGSDTQYF
TGTGCCAGCAGCTACACAGGGTCAGATACGCAGTATTTT
>TRBV27|NA|TRBJ1-2|NA
CASSFGGRYGYTF
TGTGCCAGCAGTTTCGGGGGACGCTATGGCTACACCTTC
>TRBV6-1|NA|TRBJ2-1|TRBD2
CASKELAGGVDEQFF
TGTGCCAGCAAGGAGCTAGCGGGAGGGGTGGATGAGCAGTTCTTC
>TRBV6-1|NA|TRBJ1-2|NA
CASSSNYGYTF
TGTGCCAGCAGTTCGAACTATGGCTACACCTTC
>TRBV28|NA|TRBJ1-2|NA
CASTFDESGSSGYTF
TGTGCCAGCACCTTTGATGAGTCAGGATCTTCAGGCTACACCTTC
>TRBV27|NA|TRBJ2-3|TRBD2
CASSSYSGSGSDTQYF
TGTGCCAGCAGTTCCTATAGCGGGAGTGGTTCAGATACGCAGTATTTT
>TRBV21-1|few|TRBJ1-5|NA
CARNPGTGHQPQHF
TGTGCCAGGAATCCCGGGACAGGGCATCAGCCCCAGCATTTT
>TRBV19|NA|TRBJ1-3|NA
CASTGESAPGNTIYF
TGTGCCAGTACGGGGGAGTCCGCGCCTGGAAACACCATATATTTT
>TRBV11-1|NA|TRBJ2-1|TRBD1
CASSSRPGTGGYNEQFF
TGTGCCAGCAGCTCACGCCCCGGGACAGGGGGCTACAATGAGCAGTTCTTC
>TRBV28|NA|TRBJ2-6|NA
CASSLWGGVLTF
TGTGCCAGCAGTTTATGGGGAGGAGTGCTGACTTTC
>TRBV19|NA|TRBJ2-7|TRBD1
CASSRTGNYEQYF
TGTGCCAGTAGCCGGACAGGCAACTACGAGCAGTACTTC
>TRBV6-5|NA|TRBJ2-6|NA
CASSYLSSGANVLTF
TGTGCCAGCAGTTACCTTAGCTCTGGGGCCAACGTCCTGACTTTC
>TRBV15|NA|TRBJ2-5|NA
CATSWRTGYQETQYF
TGTGCCACCAGCTGGCGAACCGGGTACCAAGAGACCCAGTACTTC
>TRBV28|once|TRBJ2-7|NA
CASSLPTSGIKYF
TGTGCCAGCAGTTTACCCACGTCCGGGATCAAGTACTTC
>TRBV7-9|NA|TRBJ1-1|NA
CASSLVGGGNTEAFF
TGTGCCAGCAGCTTAGTGGGAGGGGGGAACACTGAAGCTTTCTTT
>TRBV5-1|NA|TRBJ2-5|TRBD1
CASSLTGVPETQYF
TGCGCCAGCAGCTTAACAGGGGTGCCGGAGACCCAGTACTTC
>TRBV5-1|NA|TRBJ1-2|NA
CASSLVGRDGYTF
TGCGCCAGCAGCTTGGTTGGCAGGGATGGCTACACCTTC
>TRBV19|NA|TRBJ1-4|TRBD1
CASATRGQFINEKLFF
TGTGCCAGCGCGACAAGGGGGCAATTTATAAATGAAAAACTGTTTTTT
>TRBV28|NA|TRBJ1-1|NA
CASSPRGGGNTEAFF
TGTGCCAGCAGTCCTAGAGGGGGGGGGAACACTGAAGCTTTCTTT